Described below is a single T cell receptor beta chain sequence and its context. Its antigen is as yet unknown. CDR3 regions were amplified by Arm-PCR using iRepertoire HTBI primers to build TCR beta libraries. MiXCR was run by TCRdb on the multiplex PCR reads, yielding one entry per CDR3 protein. The sample holds 300,000 to 500,000 distinct CDR3 sequences, about a fifth seen once. CDR1 and CDR2 from the germline V gene are MDHEN and SYDVKM. V was pared by 6 bases and J by 10 bases, with 19 bases between. CDR3 length equals 14 residues. This sample was taken from a study of regulatory T cells in long-lasting Graves disease. Regarding the study as a whole: Persistent disease samples used TRBV28, TRBJ1-2 and TRBJ2-5 preferentially. Fewer public clonotypes were shared by new patients (around 970) than by persistent patients (about 2,500).

Documented time point: persistent/refractory GD, antithyroid drugs over 5 years with positive TRAb. The TCR library was made from RNA extracted from PBMCs. The chain carries TRBV28 and TRBJ2-1, with D unclear. The starting material was peripheral blood mononuclear cells (PBMCs), obtained when the disease was refractory, from a patient treated with antithyroid drugs. This clonotype was obtained from a female donor with Graves disease. The CDR3 DNA follows: TGTGCCAGCAGAAGAAACTATCAATCAGGCGAGCAGTTCTTC. This encodes CASRRNYQSGEQFF.